These 2 T cell receptor beta chains share one sample of origin, sequenced in a study of blood T cell repertoires in COVID-19. Using immunoSEQ multiplex PCR, the repertoire was profiled, and TCRdb retains in-frame clones only, with some absent. The repertoire includes over 140,000 clones, about 80% of them detected once, and 2.5% to 3% sits in the top ten. The sequenced material came from PBMCs or T cells enriched from blood (not recorded which). The receptors here all came from a woman aged 45 to 65 who had recovered from COVID-19.

V and J are TRBV18 and TRBJ1-5, with D possibly TRBD1 on 5 matching bases. Germline lookup yields CDR1 KGHSH and CDR2 LQKENI. The CDR3 runs 15 residues. Trimming took 5 bases from V and 5 from J, leaving 16 bases between them. This chain's CDR3 is CASSVKEGLYQPQHF. The DNA for the CDR3 is TGTGCCAGCTCAGTGAAGGAGGGACTATATCAGCCCCAGCATTTT.

The CDR3 protein is CASRPEFTIYF. In nucleotides, the CDR3 is TGCGCCAGCCGTCCGGAGTTCACCATATATTTT. V usage is TRBV5-1 and J usage is TRBJ1-3; no clear D gene. Germline V gene lookup returns CDR1 SGHRS and CDR2 YFSETQ. This CDR3 comprises 11 residues. Between the trimmed V and J ends, which lost 7 bases and 9 bases, there was a span of 11 bases.